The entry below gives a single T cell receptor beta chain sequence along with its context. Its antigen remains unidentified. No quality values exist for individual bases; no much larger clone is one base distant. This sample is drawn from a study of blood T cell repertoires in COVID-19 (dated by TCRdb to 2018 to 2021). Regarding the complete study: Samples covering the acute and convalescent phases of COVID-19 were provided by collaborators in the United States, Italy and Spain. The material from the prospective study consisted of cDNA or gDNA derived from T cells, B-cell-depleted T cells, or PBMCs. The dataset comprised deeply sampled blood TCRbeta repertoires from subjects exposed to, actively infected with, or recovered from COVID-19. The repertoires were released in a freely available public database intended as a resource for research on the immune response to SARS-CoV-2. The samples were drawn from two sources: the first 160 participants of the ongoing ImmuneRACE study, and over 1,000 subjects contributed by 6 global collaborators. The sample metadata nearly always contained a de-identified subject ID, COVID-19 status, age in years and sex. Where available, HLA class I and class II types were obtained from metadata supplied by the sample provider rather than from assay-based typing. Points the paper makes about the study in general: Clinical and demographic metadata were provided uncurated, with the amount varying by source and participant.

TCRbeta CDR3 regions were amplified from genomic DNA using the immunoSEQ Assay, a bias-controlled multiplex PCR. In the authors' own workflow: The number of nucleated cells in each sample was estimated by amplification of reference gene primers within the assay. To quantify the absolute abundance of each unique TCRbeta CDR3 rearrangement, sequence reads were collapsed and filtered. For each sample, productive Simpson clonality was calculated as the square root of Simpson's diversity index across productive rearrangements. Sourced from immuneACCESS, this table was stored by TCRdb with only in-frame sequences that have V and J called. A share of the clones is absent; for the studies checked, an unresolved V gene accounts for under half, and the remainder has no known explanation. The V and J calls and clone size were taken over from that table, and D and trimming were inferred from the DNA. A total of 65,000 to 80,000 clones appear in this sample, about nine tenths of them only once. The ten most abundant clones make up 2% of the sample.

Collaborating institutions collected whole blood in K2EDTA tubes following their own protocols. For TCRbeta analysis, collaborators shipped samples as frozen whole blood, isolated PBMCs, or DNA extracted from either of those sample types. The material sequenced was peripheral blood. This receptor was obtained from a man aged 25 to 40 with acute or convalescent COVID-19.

The CDR3 sequence is CASGWGDSHPDTQYF. The nucleotides are TGTGCTAGTGGTTGGGGGGACAGTCACCCAGATACGCAGTATTTT. The chain employs TRBV12-5 and TRBJ2-3, and perhaps TRBD1 as D gene, on 7 matching bases. CDR1 and CDR2 were assigned from the germline V gene as LGHNT and FRNRAP. The trim is 4 bases for V and 4 bases for J, with a gap of 15 bases between the germline ends. Including the terminal cysteine and phenylalanine, the CDR3 comprises 15 residues. The CDR3 DNA has 45 bases and is translated from base 1.